This passage covers 15 T cell receptor beta chains from one sample sequenced in a study of post-analysis software for immune sequencing data. General observations from the study: There were roughly five TRBV segments more frequent in patients than controls, and TRBV5-6, TRBV5-1 and TRBV20-1 were among them.

Their cognate antigens are unknown. Unique molecular identifiers featured in each of the TCR beta cDNA libraries. TCRdb redid the calling of the PCR reads with MiXCR, one entry per CDR3 protein. The data contain about 500,000 distinct CDR3 sequences, under 55% of them seen just once; the ten biggest clones take up around 10%. Material: blood. The receptors originated from a girl aged 5-17 years with multiple sclerosis.

This clonotype has a handful of counts. This chain uses TRBV12-3 or TRBV12-4 with TRBJ2-7; unclear D gene. The CDR3 has 13 amino acids. V shed 4 bases and J shed 2 bases, with 9 bases lying between them. DNA of the CDR3: TGTGCCAGCAGTTACCGATTTCCCTACGAGCAGTACTTC. Protein sequence: CASSYRFPYEQYF.

The V gene is TRBV18, the J gene TRBJ1-5, with 7 bases that match TRBD1. Trimming at V came to 3 bases and at J to 5 bases, leaving 7 bases not matched to a gene. The CDR3 length is 15 residues. In germline, CDR1 is KGHSH, CDR2 LQKENI. CDR3 loop: CASSPGTGEDQPQHF. The CDR3 DNA follows: TGTGCCAGCTCACCCGGAACAGGGGAGGATCAGCCCCAGCATTTT.

V is TRBV7-9 and J is TRBJ2-1; unclear D gene. Germline V lookup: CDR1 SEHNR, CDR2 FQNEAQ (reference sequence). The CDR3 is 12 amino acids. Trimming took off 8 bases at V and 4 bases at J, with 9 bases between the two ends. CDR3 residues: CASFIGYNEQFF. The CDR3 DNA reads as TGTGCCAGCTTTATTGGGTACAATGAGCAGTTCTTC.

The chain recombines TRBV6-4 with TRBJ1-5; no definite D call. Trimming took off 5 bases at V and 5 bases at J, with 10 bases between the two ends. Per the germline V gene, CDR1 is MRHNA and CDR2 is SNTAGT. The CDR3 sequence is 13 residues long. As DNA, the CDR3 is TGTGCCAGCAGTACGGACGGAGATCAGCCCCAGCATTTT. Its translation: CASSTDGDQPQHF.

The chain couples TRBV7-9 to TRBJ2-3, with 13 positions matching TRBD2. Germline V gene sequence: CDR1 SEHNR, CDR2 FQNEAQ (reference sequence). CDR3 length equals 17 residues. J gave up 2 bases and V 4 bases, and 6 bases lay outside the gene matches. The CDR3 region is CASSSWTSGRVTDTQYF. The CDR3 DNA reads TGTGCCAGCAGCTCGTGGACTAGCGGGAGAGTCACAGATACGCAGTATTTT. Using reference TRBV7-9 and TRBJ2-3 for the parts outside the CDR3, the full variable domain is DTGVSQNPRHKITKRGQNVTFRCDPISEHNRLYWYRQTLGQGPEFLTYFQNEAQLEKSRLLSDRFSAERPKGSFSTLEIQRTEQGDSAMYLCASSSWTSGRVTDTQYFGPGTRLTVL.

This clonotype was detected only a few times. The rearrangement joins TRBV10-3 to TRBJ2-4, with 8 bases matching TRBD1. The germline V gene encodes CDR1 ENHRY and CDR2 SYGVKD. CDR3 size: 18 residues. Trimming took 0 bases from V and 2 from J; bases not matched to a gene: 9. The CDR3 DNA is TGTGCCATCAGTGAGTCCATGTCAGGGGGCTCCTCCAAAAACATTCAGTACTTC. Protein product: CAISESMSGGSSKNIQYF.

The rearrangement uses TRBV5-1 and TRBJ2-5; 12 bases agree with TRBD2. TRBJ2-7 explains the end of the DNA better; the J call may be wrong. Germline assignment: CDR1 SGHRS and CDR2 YFSETQ. There are 15 residues in the CDR3. For the CDR3, the DNA is TGCGCCAGCAGCTTCACTAGCGGGAGGACCTACGAGCAGTACTTC. Amino acid sequence: CASSFTSGRTYEQYF.

The CDR3 DNA sequence: TGTGCCAGCTCACCACCCTCAAATGAGCAGTTCTTC. This codes for CASSPPSNEQFF. J is TRBJ2-1 and V is TRBV18; no definite D call. This CDR3 has 12 amino acids. Germline V gene sequence: CDR1 KGHSH, CDR2 LQKENI. V was trimmed by 0 bases and J by 7 bases, leaving 4 bases between them.

The rearrangement joins TRBV12-3 or TRBV12-4 to TRBJ2-3, with 7 bases lining up with TRBD2. The ends lost 6 bases at V and 1 base at J; junction bases unmatched: 7. This CDR3 is 15 amino acids long. The CDR3 spells CASRPPSGGTDTQYF. The DNA for the CDR3 is TGTGCCAGCAGACCGCCCAGCGGGGGCACAGATACGCAGTATTTT.

This chain uses TRBV20-1 with TRBJ2-1; 8 bases map to TRBD2. The V gene's germline CDR1 is DFQATT and CDR2 SNEGSKA (reference sequence). This CDR3 spans 15 amino acids. This chain's CDR3 is CSAPKGAGESGEQFF. The CDR3 nucleotides read TGCAGCGCTCCAAAGGGAGCGGGAGAGTCTGGTGAGCAGTTCTTC.

The V call is TRBV20-1, the J call TRBJ2-4; D is perhaps TRBD1 or TRBD2 (5 bases each). Germline V gene data show CDR1 as DFQATT and CDR2 as SNEGSKA (reference sequence). Deletions cut 0 bases from V and 1 base from J, with 13 bases between. The CDR3 spans 16 residues. In nucleotides, the CDR3 is TGCAGTGCTAGAGAGAGGGGTGGGAAGGCCAAAAACATTCAGTACTTC. Protein product: CSARERGGKAKNIQYF.

The chain is built from TRBV29-1 and TRBJ2-7; D uncertain. The CDR3 loop spans 14 amino acids. The V and J ends lost 1 base and 0 bases respectively, with 10 bases between them. From germline, CDR1 is SQVTM and CDR2 ANQGSEA. CDR3 protein: CSVEGSFPSYEQYF. The CDR3 region has the DNA TGCAGCGTTGAAGGGAGTTTCCCCTCCTACGAGCAGTACTTC.

The chain links TRBV6-2 or TRBV6-3 to TRBJ2-3, with 7 bases identical to TRBD2. Germline V lookup: CDR1 MNHEY, CDR2 SVGEGT. This CDR3 is 15 amino acids long. Trimming removed 4 bases from V and 1 base from J; junction bases left unmatched: 5. The CDR3 DNA sequence: TGTGCCAGCAGTTCAGGACTAGTCGGCACAGATACGCAGTATTTT. This translates into CASSSGLVGTDTQYF.

CDR3 loop: CASSARTRSSYEQFF. CDR3 in DNA: TGCGCCAGCAGCGCCCGGACTAGAAGTTCGTATGAGCAGTTCTTC. The chain links TRBV4-1 to TRBJ2-1; 7 nucleotides align to TRBD2. The CDR3 contains 15 residues. Trimming took 5 bases from V and 8 from J; bases not matched to a gene: 12. Germline CDR1 is MGHRA and CDR2 is YSYEKL.

Concerning this clonotype: Its ends do not fully match the called genes, so a read error is possible. The chain couples TRBV5-1 to TRBJ1-1; TRBD1 might be the D (5 bases). This CDR3 has 13 amino acids. The germline V gene has CDR1 SGHRS and CDR2 YFSETQ. The CDR3 protein is CASRGGVNTEAFF. The CDR3 DNA is TGTGCCAGCCGGGGGGGGGTGAACACTGAAGCTTTCTTT.